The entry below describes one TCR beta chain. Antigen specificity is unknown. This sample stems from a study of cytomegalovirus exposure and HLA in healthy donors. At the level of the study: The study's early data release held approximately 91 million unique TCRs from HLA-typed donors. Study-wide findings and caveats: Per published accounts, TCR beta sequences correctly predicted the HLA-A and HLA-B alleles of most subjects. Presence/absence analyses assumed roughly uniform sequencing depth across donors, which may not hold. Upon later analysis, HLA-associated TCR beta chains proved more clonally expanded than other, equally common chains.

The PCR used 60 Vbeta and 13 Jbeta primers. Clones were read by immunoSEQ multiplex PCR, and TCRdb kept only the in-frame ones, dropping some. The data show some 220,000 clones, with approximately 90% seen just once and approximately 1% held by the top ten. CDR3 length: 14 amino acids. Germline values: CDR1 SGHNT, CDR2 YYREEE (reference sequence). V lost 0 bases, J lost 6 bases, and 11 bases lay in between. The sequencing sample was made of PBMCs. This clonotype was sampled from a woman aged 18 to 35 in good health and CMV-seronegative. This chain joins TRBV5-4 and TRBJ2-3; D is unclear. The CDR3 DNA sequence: TGTGCCAGCAGCTTGGTTGCGTCAGGCGATACGCAGTATTTT. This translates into CASSLVASGDTQYF.